This T cell receptor beta chain comes out of a study of Ad26.COV2.S vaccination and SARS-CoV-2 variants. This table comes from immunoSEQ multiplex PCR, and its TCRdb copy is limited to in-frame clones, with some not included. There are 350,000 to 500,000 clones in the sample; roughly 90% occur only once, and approximately 4% lies in the top ten. Treatment indicated: roughly 20 received Ad26.COV2.S at low or high dose, single or two shots; 5 received placebo; per-sample allocation not given. Sampling was done on day 63 after the first vaccine or placebo injection. This TCR was sampled from a person aged 18 to 65 who received the Ad26.COV2.S COVID-19 vaccine or a placebo. Specimen: peripheral blood, collected in a trial of Ad26.COV2.S vaccine versus placebo.

The CDR3: CASSEYGSNQPQHF. For the CDR3, the DNA is TGTGCCAGCAGTGAGTACGGGAGCAATCAGCCCCAGCATTTT. The chain recombines TRBV6-2 or TRBV6-3 with TRBJ1-5; D uncertain. The CDR3 sequence is 14 residues long. Germline V CDR1 and CDR2: MNHEY, SVGEGT. Trimming took off 5 bases at V and 1 base at J, with 9 bases between the two ends.